This T cell receptor (beta chain) was profiled in a study of OX40 agonist ivuxolimab in advanced cancers. Looking at the study overall: Cohort: approximately 83% men, mean age approximately 66, aged about 23 to 79.

This clone appeared a single time. Its antigen is currently unknown. This table comes from immunoSEQ multiplex PCR, and its TCRdb copy is limited to in-frame clones, with some not included. In the table there are around 23,000 clones, approximately 80% of which are singletons. The CDR3 runs to 15 residues. Germline V gene sequence: CDR1 MNHEY, CDR2 SMNVEV (reference sequence). Trimming took 5 bases from V and 5 from J, leaving 18 bases between them. Study observations and caveats: CD8+ T cells were the subset that, on average, had more expanded clones than CD4+.

The sequences come from CD4+ or CD8+ T cells sorted from blood, collected in a trial of the OX40 agonist ivuxolimab. This chain connects TRBV27 to TRBJ2-5, with D perhaps TRBD2 (7 bases). The origin of this receptor is an adult with an advanced solid tumor such as melanoma, head and neck, liver or kidney cancer. CDR3 protein: CASSILKGGPETQYF. CDR3 in DNA: TGTGCCAGCAGTATACTTAAGGGGGGGCCGGAGACCCAGTACTTC.